Listed here is a single TCR beta chain. The antigen it recognizes is unknown. Base qualities are missing; no much larger clone stands one base away. The data originate from a study of blood T cell repertoires in COVID-19 (dated by TCRdb to 2018 to 2020). About the study as a whole: Collaborator samples came from the United States, Italy and Spain and covered acute and convalescent phases of COVID-19. The prospective study material was composed of cDNA or gDNA derived from T cells, B-cell-depleted T cells, or PBMCs. Deeply sampled blood TCRbeta repertoires from subjects exposed to, actively infected with, or recovered from COVID-19 were included in the dataset. The repertoires were released in a freely available public database intended as a resource for research on the immune response to SARS-CoV-2. Samples were obtained from the ongoing ImmuneRACE study (first 160 participants) and from some 1,300 subjects provided by 6 global collaborators. The sample metadata nearly always contained a de-identified subject ID, COVID-19 status, age in years and sex. HLA class I and class II types, where available, came from metadata supplied by the sample provider rather than from assay-based typing.

TCRbeta CDR3 regions were amplified from genomic DNA by means of the immunoSEQ Assay, a bias-controlled multiplex PCR. In the authors' own workflow: Within the assay, amplification of reference gene primers was used to estimate how many nucleated cells each sample contained. Sequence reads were collapsed and filtered to measure the absolute abundance of every unique TCRbeta CDR3 rearrangement. For each sample, productive Simpson clonality was calculated by taking the square root of Simpson's diversity index across productive rearrangements. The table was pulled from immuneACCESS by TCRdb, which kept in-frame rearrangements only. Such tables lose some clones; where checked, under half of the loss comes from unresolved V genes, and the rest has no known cause. Clone size and the V and J calls come from that table; the DNA yielded D and trimming. The table for this sample lists some 130,000 clones; over 85% of them were counted only once. The top ten constitute about 4% of the sample.

The research as a whole found: The amount of clinical and demographic metadata varied by source and participant and was provided uncurated.

The collaborating institutions used their own protocols to collect whole blood in K2EDTA tubes. Collaborator samples were shipped for TCRbeta analysis as frozen whole blood, isolated PBMCs, or DNA extracted from either sample type. The specimen sequenced was peripheral blood. The source is a man in his fifties with active COVID-19.

The nucleotide sequence reads as follows: TGTGCCAGCAGCTTAATTGGACAGACCTATGGCTACACCTTC. This yields the protein CASSLIGQTYGYTF. This receptor chain uses TRBV11-3 and TRBJ1-2; tentative D gene TRBD1, with 6 bases matching. The junction carries 11 bases between V and J, which are trimmed by 2 bases and 4 bases respectively. Counted from cysteine to phenylalanine, this CDR3 has 14 amino acids. Just the 42-base CDR3 DNA is kept, in frame starting at base 1. The CDR1 and CDR2 encoded by the germline V gene are SGHNT and YENEEA.